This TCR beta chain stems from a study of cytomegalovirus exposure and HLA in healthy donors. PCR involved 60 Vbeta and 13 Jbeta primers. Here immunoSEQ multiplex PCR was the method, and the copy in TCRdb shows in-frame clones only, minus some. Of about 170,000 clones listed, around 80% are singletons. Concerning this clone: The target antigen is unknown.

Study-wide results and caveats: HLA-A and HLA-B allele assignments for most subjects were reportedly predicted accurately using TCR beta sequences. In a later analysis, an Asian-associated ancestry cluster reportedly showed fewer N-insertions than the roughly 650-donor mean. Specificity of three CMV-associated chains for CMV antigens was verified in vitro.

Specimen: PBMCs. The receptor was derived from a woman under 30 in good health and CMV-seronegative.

The CDR3 sequence: CASSPLRDSLSGYTF. The DNA of the CDR3 is TGTGCCAGCTCACCCCTCCGGGACAGTTTGTCTGGCTACACCTTC. The chain combines TRBV18 with TRBJ1-2; 7 nucleotides agree with TRBD1. CDR3 length: 15 residues. Germline CDR1 and CDR2: KGHSH and LQKENI. J lost 7 bases, V lost 3 bases, and 11 bases had no gene match.